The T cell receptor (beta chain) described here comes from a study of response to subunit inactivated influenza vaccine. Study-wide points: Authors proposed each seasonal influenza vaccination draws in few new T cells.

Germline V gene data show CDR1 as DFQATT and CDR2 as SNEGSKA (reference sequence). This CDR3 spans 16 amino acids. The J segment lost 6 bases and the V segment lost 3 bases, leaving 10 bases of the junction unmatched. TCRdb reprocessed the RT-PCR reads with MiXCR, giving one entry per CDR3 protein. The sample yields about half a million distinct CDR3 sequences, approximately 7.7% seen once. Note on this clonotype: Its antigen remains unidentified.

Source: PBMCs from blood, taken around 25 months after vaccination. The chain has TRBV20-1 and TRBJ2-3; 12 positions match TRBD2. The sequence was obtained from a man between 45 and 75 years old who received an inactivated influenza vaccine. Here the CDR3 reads CSARASGGAIPDTQYF. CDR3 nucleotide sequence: TGCAGTGCTAGGGCTAGCGGGGGGGCGATTCCGGATACGCAGTATTTT.